One sample yielded the 20 T cell receptor beta chains listed below, sequenced in a study of blood T cell repertoires in COVID-19. The table came from immunoSEQ multiplex PCR; TCRdb's copy has only in-frame clones and leaves some out. The data contain roughly 250,000 clones, about 86% of them singletons. Material for sequencing was peripheral blood. The receptors were sampled from a woman aged 80 or older with acute or convalescent COVID-19.

The chain is built from TRBV27 and TRBJ2-5; D unresolved. From germline, CDR1 is MNHEY and CDR2 SMNVEV (reference sequence). The V end lost 5 bases, the J end lost 5 bases, and 15 bases lay between the germline ends. The CDR3 runs 14 residues. The CDR3 nucleotides read TGTGCCAGCAGTCCCCTCGATGCCCGGGAGACCCAGTACTTC. Its protein is CASSPLDARETQYF.

The V and J genes are TRBV2 and TRBJ2-7, with 7 bases identical to TRBD2. Trimming at V came to 2 bases and at J to 0 bases, leaving 4 bases not matched to a gene. The germline V gene has CDR1 SNHLY and CDR2 FYNNEI. This CDR3 is 15 amino acids long. CDR3 sequence: CASSEWEGASYEQYF. The CDR3 DNA is TGTGCCAGCAGTGAATGGGAGGGAGCCTCCTACGAGCAGTACTTC. The variable domain in full, with the rest retrieved from reference TRBV2 and TRBJ2-7, is EPEVTQTPSHQVTQMGQEVILRCVPISNHLYFYWYRQILGQKVEFLVSFYNNEISEKSEIFDDQFSVERPDGSNFTLKIRSTKLEDSAMYFCASSEWEGASYEQYFGPGTRLTVT.

The chain employs TRBV5-1 and TRBJ2-7, with TRBD2 as a possible D gene (7 bases). The CDR3 sequence is 17 residues long. Trimming stripped 1 base from V and 10 bases from J, with 27 bases between. The germline gives CDR1 SGHRS, CDR2 YFSETQ. CDR3 sequence (DNA): TGCGCCAGCAGCTTGTCCGGGGGGCGAAATGATTTGACCATACAGTACTTC. It specifies CASSLSGGRNDLTIQYF.

The chain couples TRBV6-5 to TRBJ1-4; maybe TRBD1 (5 bases). The V end was cut by 6 bases, the J end by 0 bases, with 11 bases between. The CDR3 has 15 amino acids. Per germline, CDR1 MNHEY and CDR2 SVGAGI. The CDR3 sequence is CASRSRGATNEKLFF. CDR3 nucleotide sequence: TGTGCCAGCAGGAGCCGGGGGGCAACTAATGAAAAACTGTTTTTT.

This chain's CDR3 is CSARAVDEQFF. The CDR3 nucleotides are TGCAGTGCTAGAGCGGTAGATGAGCAGTTCTTC. The chain combines TRBV20-1 with TRBJ2-1, with D unresolved. The V gene lost 1 base and the J gene lost 8 bases, with 6 bases spanning the gap. Germline loops: CDR1 DFQATT, CDR2 SNEGSKA (reference sequence). CDR3 length equals 11 residues.

This chain uses TRBV19 with TRBJ1-2; D unresolved. Trimming cost V 4 bases and J 8 bases, with 14 bases left between them. This CDR3 has 13 amino acids. CDR1 LNHDA and CDR2 SQIVND come from the germline V gene (reference sequence). The CDR3, as DNA: TGTGCCAGTAGTAGCCCAGGACTATTAGGCTACACCTTC. Protein: CASSSPGLLGYTF. The whole variable domain, remainder taken from reference TRBV19 and TRBJ1-2, is DGGITQSPKYLFRKEGQNVTLSCEQNLNHDAMYWYRQDPGQGLRLIYYSQIVNDFQKGDIAEGYSVSREKKESFPLTVTSAQKNPTAFYLCASSSPGLLGYTFGSGTRLTVV.

The chain links TRBV28 to TRBJ1-5, with D possibly TRBD1 on 6 matching bases. Germline V lookup: CDR1 MDHEN, CDR2 SYDVKM. The CDR3 length is 16 residues. Trimming cost V 3 bases and J 5 bases, with 17 bases left between them. CDR3 sequence reads: CASSLRDTGGYQPQHF. CDR3 sequence (DNA): TGTGCCAGCAGTTTGAGGGACACAGGCGGGTATCAGCCCCAGCATTTT.

This chain links TRBV5-1 with TRBJ2-7; TRBD2 matches at 13 bases. The J segment lost 2 bases and the V segment lost 1 base, leaving 6 bases of the junction unmatched. The CDR3 spans 17 residues. The V gene's germline CDR1 is SGHRS and CDR2 YFSETQ. The CDR3 here is CASSLPGTSGATYEQYF. In nucleotides, the CDR3 is TGCGCCAGCAGCTTGCCCGGGACTAGCGGGGCTACCTACGAGCAGTACTTC.

This clone came up once. The chain has TRBV28 and TRBJ2-7, with D hard to call. V gave up 4 bases and J gave up 2 bases, with 9 bases separating them. Germline assignment: CDR1 MDHEN and CDR2 SYDVKM. The CDR3 is 13 amino acids. The CDR3 here is CASSYTVPYEQYF. The CDR3 DNA is TGTGCCAGCAGTTATACGGTTCCCTACGAGCAGTACTTC.

This chain links TRBV28 with TRBJ1-5, with 8 nucleotides matching TRBD1. The ends lost 5 bases at V and 2 bases at J; junction bases unmatched: 5. Per germline, CDR1 MDHEN and CDR2 SYDVKM. CDR3 length: 15 residues. The CDR3 here is CASSTPTGGNQPQHF. In DNA form, the CDR3 reads TGTGCCAGCAGTACCCCGACAGGGGGCAATCAGCCCCAGCATTTT.

The J gene is TRBJ2-7, the V gene TRBV6-5; D ambiguous. The germline CDR1 and CDR2 sequences are MNHEY and SVGAGI. The germline V and J ends were trimmed by 6 bases and 2 bases, with 14 bases remaining between them. This CDR3 is built from 14 residues. CDR3 nucleotide sequence: TGTGCCAGCAGCCCCGCAAGTACGGCCTACGAGCAGTACTTC. Amino acid sequence: CASSPASTAYEQYF.

This clone was found once. The chain couples TRBV5-5 to TRBJ2-3, with D possibly being TRBD1 (6 bases). V shed 0 bases and J shed 3 bases, with 8 bases lying between them. The CDR3 is made up of 14 amino acids. Looked up from germline, CDR1 is SGHKS and CDR2 is YYEKEE (reference sequence). The DNA for the CDR3 is TGTGCCAGCAGCTTGGTTAGGGGGACAGATACGCAGTATTTT. Encoded protein: CASSLVRGTDTQYF.

The rearrangement joins TRBV11-3 to TRBJ1-1; D unclear. The germline gives CDR1 SGHNT, CDR2 YENEEA. There are 14 residues in the CDR3. With 4 bases removed from V and 4 bases from J, the gap between germline ends came to 13 bases. The CDR3 loop is CASSSGVEGTEAFF. The CDR3 DNA follows: TGTGCCAGCAGCTCCGGGGTTGAGGGCACTGAAGCTTTCTTT.

V and J are TRBV11-2 and TRBJ2-4, with 8 bases fitting TRBD1. J gave up 5 bases and V 0 bases, and 3 bases lay outside the gene matches. This CDR3 is built from 15 residues. Germline V CDR1 and CDR2: SGHAT, FQNNGV. DNA for the CDR3: TGTGCCAGCAGCTTAGAGCAGGGGGCGGAAAACATTCAGTACTTC. Translation: CASSLEQGAENIQYF.

The V call is TRBV5-4, the J call TRBJ2-7; 7 bases map to TRBD1. V lost 3 bases to trimming and J lost 4 bases; unmatched junction nucleotides: 4. Germline V gene lookup returns CDR1 SGHNT and CDR2 YYREEE (reference sequence). The length of the CDR3 is 13 residues. The CDR3 region has the DNA TGTGCCAGCAGCTCTCGACAGGGTTACGAGCAGTACTTC. Protein product: CASSSRQGYEQYF.

The table lists this clone with a count of one. The CDR3, as DNA: TGTGCCAGCAGCAAGGGCCAGCGGGGGAGCTCCTACAATGAGCAGTTCTTC. It encodes CASSKGQRGSSYNEQFF. V usage is TRBV21-1 and J usage is TRBJ2-1; the table's D call, TRBD2, was not checked against the DNA. TRBV21-1 counts as a pseudogene. The CDR3 runs 17 residues.

The V call is TRBV27, the J call TRBJ1-6, with D possibly matching TRBD1 (6 bases). Germline CDR1 reads MNHEY; CDR2 reads SMNVEV (reference sequence). This CDR3 region has 14 residues. Trimming took 7 bases from V and 4 from J, leaving 11 bases between them. CDR3 nucleotides: TGTGCCAGCACCCCTGGGACATATAATTCACCCCTCCACTTT. This sequence encodes CASTPGTYNSPLHF.

The V and J genes are TRBV2 and TRBJ2-5; TRBD1 matches at 8 bases. V lost 3 bases, J lost 4 bases, and 13 bases stayed unmatched. From germline, CDR1 is SNHLY and CDR2 FYNNEI. The CDR3 has 17 amino acids. CDR3 region: CASSDRGQGMGPETQYF. The CDR3 DNA reads TGTGCCAGCAGTGATCGAGGACAGGGAATGGGGCCAGAGACCCAGTACTTC.

Regarding this clone: The same CDR3 can be traced to other DNA sequences in this sample. The V and J genes are TRBV5-4 and TRBJ1-2, with 7 nucleotides matching TRBD1. This CDR3 contains 13 residues. V was pared by 1 base and J by 6 bases, with 3 bases of the junction left unmatched. Germline CDR1 and CDR2: SGHNT and YYREEE (reference sequence). Written as DNA, the CDR3 is TGTGCCAGCAGCTTGCGTGGGACAGATGGCTACACCTTC. It specifies CASSLRGTDGYTF.

The chain links TRBV5-1 to TRBJ2-5; 12 positions agree with TRBD2. Germline values: CDR1 SGHRS, CDR2 YFSETQ. With 7 bases clipped from V and 3 bases from J, the junction kept 4 bases outside the gene matches. CDR3 length: 14 residues. The CDR3 DNA is TGCGCCAGCGGGGCTAGCGGGGGGGAAGAGACCCAGTACTTC. Translation: CASGASGGEETQYF.